These T cell receptor beta chains were read from a single sample in a study of blood T cell repertoires in COVID-19. TCRdb keeps only in-frame clones here, not all; method: immunoSEQ multiplex PCR. Of 300,000 or so clones in the sample, roughly 90% were seen once. Input material: peripheral blood. Receptor source: a man aged 18 to 35 who had recovered from COVID-19. CDR3s include the opening cysteine and the closing phenylalanine or tryptophan. D genes are given only for firm matches. A clone size is listed for some rows: how often the clone was seen (once, few, many), or a class if it is expanded.

TRBV11-1,.,TRBJ2-7,.,TGTGCCAGCAGCTTAGATTCCCTTACTTCGGGCGAGCAGTACTTC,CASSLDSLTSGEQYF
TRBV29-1,.,TRBJ2-7,few,TGCAGCGTCGCGGGATCATACTACGAGCAGTACTTC,CSVAGSYYEQYF
TRBV20-1,.,TRBJ1-2,.,TGCAGTGCTAGTAAGACTCGGTGGGAGGGCTACACCTTC,CSASKTRWEGYTF
TRBV6-5,TRBD1,TRBJ2-1,.,TGTGCCAGCAGTTACTCAGGGGGCAATGCCAATGAGCAGTTCTTC,CASSYSGGNANEQFF
TRBV27,TRBD1,TRBJ2-1,once,TGTGCCAGCAGTTTCTACAGGGGGACAGGTTACAATGAGCAGTTCTTC,CASSFYRGTGYNEQFF
TRBV5-6,.,TRBJ2-7,.,TGTGCCAGCAGCTTGCTGGACCGAGGGTACGAGCAGTACTTC,CASSLLDRGYEQYF
TRBV6-5,TRBD1,TRBJ2-7,.,TGTGCCAGCAGCTTTGACAGGGGGAACGAGCAGTACTTC,CASSFDRGNEQYF
TRBV7-9,TRBD2,TRBJ2-1,.,TGTGCCAGCAGCTTAGGTAGCGGGGGCTACAATGAGCAGTTCTTC,CASSLGSGGYNEQFF
TRBV5-1,TRBD2,TRBJ2-1,.,TGCGCCAGCAGCCCGGGGACTAGCGGATATTACAATGAGCAGTTCTTC,CASSPGTSGYYNEQFF
TRBV18,.,TRBJ2-7,.,TGTGCCAGCTCACCTACGGACAACTACGTCTACGAGCAGTACTTC,CASSPTDNYVYEQYF
TRBV19,.,TRBJ1-1,.,TGTGCCAGTAGTATTGGAGGACAGCTGAACACTGAAGCTTTCTTT,CASSIGGQLNTEAFF
TRBV18,.,TRBJ2-7,.,TGTGCCAGCTCACCACCGACAGTAGAGGAGCAGTACTTC,CASSPPTVEEQYF
TRBV6-5,.,TRBJ1-2,.,TGTGCCAGCAGGCAGACAGCCCTAGTCTATGGCTACACCTTC,CASRQTALVYGYTF
TRBV11-2,.,TRBJ2-7,.,TGTGCCAGCGCGGAGTCCTACGAGCAGTACTTC,CASAESYEQYF
TRBV12-3/TRBV12-4,.,TRBJ2-7,few,TGTGCCAGCAGCCCAGGACAGGGAGGGGAGCAGTACTTC,CASSPGQGGEQYF
TRBV29-1,TRBD1,TRBJ1-2,.,TGCAGCGTTCCGGACAGGGAAGGTGGCTACACCTTC,CSVPDREGGYTF
TRBV30,.,TRBJ1-1,.,TGTGCCTGGAGTAGAACACTGAACACTGAAGCTTTCTTT,CAWSRTLNTEAFF
TRBV5-8,.,TRBJ1-1,.,TGTGCCAGCAGCTTGTTTACTGGGGCGGGGGGCTGGACTGAAGCTTTCTTT,CASSLFTGAGGWTEAFF
TRBV20-1,TRBD1,TRBJ1-6,once,TGCAGTGCTAGGGCGGGACAGGAACTACACTTT,CSARAGQELHF
TRBV7-9,.,TRBJ1-1,.,TGTGCCAGCAGCCAAACGACAGCCAAGAACACTGAAGCTTTCTTT,CASSQTTAKNTEAFF
TRBV19,.,TRBJ1-1,.,TGTGCCAGTAGTATAGGAGGGAATGAAGCTTTCTTT,CASSIGGNEAFF
TRBV11-1,TRBD1,TRBJ1-2,.,TGTGCCAGCAGCCCAACAGGGGTTTATGGCTACACCTTC,CASSPTGVYGYTF
TRBV6-1,TRBD1,TRBJ1-2,.,TGTGCCAGCAGTGGGGGTGGAGCAGGGGGCGGCATGGGCTATGGCTACACCTTC,CASSGGGAGGGMGYGYTF
TRBV19,TRBD2,TRBJ2-7,.,TGTGCCAGTAGTACCCGCAGCGGGAGATACGAGCAGTACTTC,CASSTRSGRYEQYF
TRBV2,.,TRBJ1-2,.,TGTGCCAGCAGTGTAGGCACAGGGCCTAACTATGGCTACACCTTC,CASSVGTGPNYGYTF
TRBV5-1,TRBD2,TRBJ2-1,.,TGCGCCAGCAGCACGGCGGGGGGCCTCTCCTACAATGAGCAGTTCTTC,CASSTAGGLSYNEQFF
TRBV3-1/TRBV3-2,TRBD2,TRBJ2-7,few,TGTGCCAGCAGCCCCGGACTAGCGGGAGTAGCCGAGCAGTACTTC,CASSPGLAGVAEQYF
TRBV4-2,TRBD1,TRBJ1-1,.,TGTGCCAGCAGCCTCCACTGGGGGACAGGGGACCTGAACACTGAAGCTTTCTTT,CASSLHWGTGDLNTEAFF
TRBV19,TRBD1,TRBJ1-5,.,TGTGCCAGTACCGGGACAGTAAATCAGCCCCAGCATTTT,CASTGTVNQPQHF
TRBV10-2,TRBD1,TRBJ1-1,.,TGCGCCAGCAGTGAGTTACAGGGGGGGCAAGCTTTCTTT,CASSELQGGQAFF
TRBV5-4,.,TRBJ1-1,.,TGTGCCAGCAGCCCTGGATGGGGGGTGGGAACTGAAGCTTTCTTT,CASSPGWGVGTEAFF
TRBV13,.,TRBJ2-5,.,TGTGCCAGCAGCTTAGGCAGCGGGCCCGAGACCCAGTACTTC,CASSLGSGPETQYF
TRBV27,.,TRBJ2-7,.,TGTGCCAGCAGCCGATCTGGGGCAGGGCTCTACGAGCAGTACTTC,CASSRSGAGLYEQYF
TRBV6-6,.,TRBJ2-7,.,TGTGCCAGCAGTTACGTAGAAGGGGCCTACGAGCAGTACTTC,CASSYVEGAYEQYF
TRBV3-1/TRBV3-2,TRBD1,TRBJ1-2,.,TGTGCCAGCAGCAAGACAGGGAACTATGGCTACACCTTC,CASSKTGNYGYTF
TRBV7-8,.,TRBJ2-5,.,TGTGCCAGCAGCTTAGAACAGGGTATCCAAGAGACCCAGTACTTC,CASSLEQGIQETQYF
TRBV24-1,.,TRBJ2-1,.,TGTGCCACCAGTGATGCACGGGGAAACAATGAGCAGTTCTTC,CATSDARGNNEQFF
TRBV7-9,TRBD1,TRBJ2-7,.,TGTGCCAGCAGCTTAGGGGATCCCAGGGGGTACGAGCAGTACTTC,CASSLGDPRGYEQYF
TRBV15,.,TRBJ2-7,.,TGTGCCACCAGCAGAGGAATTGAACTAGCCTACGAGCAGTACTTC,CATSRGIELAYEQYF
TRBV18,.,TRBJ1-2,.,TGTGCCAGCTCACCACTCGGACAGTCCGATAACTATGGCTACACCTTC,CASSPLGQSDNYGYTF
TRBV6-1,TRBD1,TRBJ2-7,.,TGTGCCAGCAGTGTAGCTTCCAGGGGGCCCTTCATGTACGAGCAGTACTTC,CASSVASRGPFMYEQYF